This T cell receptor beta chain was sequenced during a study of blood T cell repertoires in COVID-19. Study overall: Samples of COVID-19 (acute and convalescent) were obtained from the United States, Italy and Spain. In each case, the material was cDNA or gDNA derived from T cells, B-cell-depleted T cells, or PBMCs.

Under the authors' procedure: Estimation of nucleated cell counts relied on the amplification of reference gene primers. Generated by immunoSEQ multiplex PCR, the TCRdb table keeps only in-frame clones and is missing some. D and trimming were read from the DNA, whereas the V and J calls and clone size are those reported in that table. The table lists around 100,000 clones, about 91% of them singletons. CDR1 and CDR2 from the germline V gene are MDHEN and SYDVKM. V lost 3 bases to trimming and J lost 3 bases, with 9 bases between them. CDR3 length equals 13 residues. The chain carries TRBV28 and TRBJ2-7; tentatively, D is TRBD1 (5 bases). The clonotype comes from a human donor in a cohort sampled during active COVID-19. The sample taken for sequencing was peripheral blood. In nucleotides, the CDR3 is TGTGCCAGCAGTTTCATCAGGGACTACGAGCAGTACTTC. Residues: CASSFIRDYEQYF.